This T cell receptor (beta chain) was sequenced in a study of cytomegalovirus exposure and HLA in healthy donors. The PCR was carried out with 60 Vbeta primers and 13 Jbeta primers. The method was immunoSEQ multiplex PCR; TCRdb's version includes in-frame clones alone and lacks a portion of them. The sample has approximately 210,000 clones; about three quarters are singletons. The CDR3 has 14 residues. Trimming removed 0 bases at V and 2 bases at J, with 7 bases between. Germline-derived CDR1 and CDR2 are LGHNA and YNFKEQ. Study outcomes and limitations: CMV serostatus was the only immune exposure information that was available. Later analysis associated a missense DCLRE1C variant with TCR beta V- and J-gene trimming. The authors excluded some V segments, including TRBV6-2 and TRBV6-3, as indistinguishable. Reportedly, a later analysis found an Asian-associated ancestry cluster had fewer N-insertions than the roughly 700-donor mean.

On this clone: Its antigen is unknown.

Sequencing used PBMCs. This clonotype was obtained from a woman aged 30 to 39 in good health and CMV-seropositive. The chain uses TRBV4-2 and TRBJ1-2; D unclear. CDR3: CASSQDHGNYGYTF. The DNA for the CDR3 is TGTGCCAGCAGCCAAGATCACGGGAACTATGGCTACACCTTC.